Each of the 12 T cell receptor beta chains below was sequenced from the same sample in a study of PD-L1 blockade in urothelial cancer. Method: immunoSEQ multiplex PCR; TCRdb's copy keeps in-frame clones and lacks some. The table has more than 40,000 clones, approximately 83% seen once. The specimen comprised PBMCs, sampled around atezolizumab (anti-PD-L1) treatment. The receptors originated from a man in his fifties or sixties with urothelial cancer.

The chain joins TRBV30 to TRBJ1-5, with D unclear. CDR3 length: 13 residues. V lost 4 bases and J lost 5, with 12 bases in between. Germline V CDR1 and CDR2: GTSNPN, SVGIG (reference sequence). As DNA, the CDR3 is TGTGCCTGGAAGAGAGGGAGAGATCAGCCCCAGCATTTT. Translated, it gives CAWKRGRDQPQHF.

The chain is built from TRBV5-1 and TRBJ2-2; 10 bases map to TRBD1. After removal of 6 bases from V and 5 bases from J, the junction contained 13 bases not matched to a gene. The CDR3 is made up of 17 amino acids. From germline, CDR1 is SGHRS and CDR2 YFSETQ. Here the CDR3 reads CASTLSPGQGKTGELFF. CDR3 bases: TGCGCCAGCACCCTTTCGCCGGGACAGGGGAAGACCGGGGAGCTGTTTTTT.

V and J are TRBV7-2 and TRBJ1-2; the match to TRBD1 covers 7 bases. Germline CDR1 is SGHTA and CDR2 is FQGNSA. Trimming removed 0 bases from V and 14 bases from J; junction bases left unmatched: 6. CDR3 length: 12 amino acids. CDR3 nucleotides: TGTGCCAGCAGCTTAGCGTCTCTGGGACAGACCTTC. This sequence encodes CASSLASLGQTF.

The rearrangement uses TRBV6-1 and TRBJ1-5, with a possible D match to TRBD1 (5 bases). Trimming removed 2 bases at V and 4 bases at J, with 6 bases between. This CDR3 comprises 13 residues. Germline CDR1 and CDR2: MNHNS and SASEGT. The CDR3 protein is CASSEQGNQPQHF. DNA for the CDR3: TGTGCCAGCAGTGAACAGGGAAATCAGCCCCAGCATTTT.

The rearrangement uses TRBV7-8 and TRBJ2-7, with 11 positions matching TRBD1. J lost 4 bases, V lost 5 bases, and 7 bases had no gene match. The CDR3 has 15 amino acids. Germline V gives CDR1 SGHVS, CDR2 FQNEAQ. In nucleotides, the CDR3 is TGTGCCAGCAGCCTCGGACAGGGGGCTTTTTACGAGCAGTACTTC. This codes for CASSLGQGAFYEQYF.

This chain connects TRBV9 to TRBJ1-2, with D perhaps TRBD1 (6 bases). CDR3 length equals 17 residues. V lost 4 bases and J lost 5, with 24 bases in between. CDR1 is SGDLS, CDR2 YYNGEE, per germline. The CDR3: CASSIRDTRTLNYGYTF. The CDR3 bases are TGTGCCAGCAGCATCCGGGACACCCGCACCCTGAATTATGGCTACACCTTC. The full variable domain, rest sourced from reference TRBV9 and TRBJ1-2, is DSGVTQTPKHLITATGQRVTLRCSPRSGDLSVYWYQQSLDQGLQFLIQYYNGEERAKGNILERFSAQQFPDLHSELNLSSLELGDSALYFCASSIRDTRTLNYGYTFGSGTRLTVV.

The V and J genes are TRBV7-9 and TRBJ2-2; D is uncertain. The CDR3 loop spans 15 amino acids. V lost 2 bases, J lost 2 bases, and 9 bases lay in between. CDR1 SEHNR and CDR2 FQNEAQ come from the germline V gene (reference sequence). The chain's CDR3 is CASSLISGNTGELFF. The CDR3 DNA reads TGTGCCAGCAGCTTAATTTCCGGTAACACCGGGGAGCTGTTTTTT.

DNA for the CDR3: TGCGCCAGCAGCTTGGAACTTTCTTCCCGCGAGCAGTACTTC. Translation: CASSLELSSREQYF. V is TRBV5-1 and J is TRBJ2-7; D not resolved. The germline V gene encodes CDR1 SGHRS and CDR2 YFSETQ. Trimming removed 0 bases from V and 6 bases from J, with 13 bases in between. This CDR3 is built from 14 residues.

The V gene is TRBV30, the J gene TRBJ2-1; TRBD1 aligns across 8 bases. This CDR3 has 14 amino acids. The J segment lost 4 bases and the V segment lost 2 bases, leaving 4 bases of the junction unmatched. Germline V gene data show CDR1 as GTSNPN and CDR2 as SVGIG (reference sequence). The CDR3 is CAWSSWTGYNEQFF. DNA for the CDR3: TGTGCCTGGAGTTCCTGGACAGGGTACAATGAGCAGTTCTTC.

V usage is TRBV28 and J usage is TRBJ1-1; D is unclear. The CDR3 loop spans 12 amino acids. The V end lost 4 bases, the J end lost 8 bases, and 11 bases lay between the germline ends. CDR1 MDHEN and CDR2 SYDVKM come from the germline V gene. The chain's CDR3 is CASSSQAIEAFF. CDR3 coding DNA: TGTGCCAGCAGTTCCCAGGCTATCGAAGCTTTCTTT.

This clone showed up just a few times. CDR3 region: CASTMTGEQYF. The DNA of the CDR3 is TGTGCCAGCACCATGACGGGAGAGCAGTACTTC. The chain has TRBV6-1 and TRBJ2-7; the D gene is possibly TRBD2 (5 bases). Trimming left V 7 bases short and J 7 bases short, with 11 bases between. The CDR3 runs 11 residues. The V gene's germline CDR1 is MNHNS and CDR2 SASEGT.

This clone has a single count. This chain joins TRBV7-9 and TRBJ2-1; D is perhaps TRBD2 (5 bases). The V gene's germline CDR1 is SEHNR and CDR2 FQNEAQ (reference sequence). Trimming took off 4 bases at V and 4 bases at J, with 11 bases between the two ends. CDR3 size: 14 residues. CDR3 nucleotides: TGTGCCAGCAGCTACCTGGGCGGGTACAATGAGCAGTTCTTC. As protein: CASSYLGGYNEQFF.